The clone carrying this T cell receptor (beta chain) was seen only a few times. Its antigen remains unidentified. This entry belongs to a study of cytomegalovirus exposure and HLA in healthy donors. Study observations and caveats: CMV serostatus was the sole immune exposure data available. Follow-up analysis later connected one missense variant in DCLRE1C with trimming of TCR beta V- and J-genes. Per a prior analysis, the majority of TCR beta V segments were productive roughly 90% or roughly 30% of the time.

The CDR3 loop spans 17 amino acids. V was cut by 0 bases and J by 2 bases, with 15 bases left in between. CDR1 is SGHKS, CDR2 YYEKEE, per germline (reference sequence). PCR involved 60 Vbeta and 13 Jbeta primers. Profiling relied on immunoSEQ multiplex PCR, and the TCRdb table lists in-frame clones only, not all of them. The sample holds around 40,000 clones, approximately 82% seen once. Sequences were obtained from PBMCs. The origin of this receptor is a woman aged 18-29 years in good health and CMV-seropositive. The chain recombines TRBV5-5 with TRBJ1-3, with D maybe TRBD1 (6 bases). In nucleotides, the CDR3 is TGTGCCAGCAGCTTGGGGGGTTTTCCAGGGGCTGGAAACACCATATATTTT. This gives the protein CASSLGGFPGAGNTIYF.